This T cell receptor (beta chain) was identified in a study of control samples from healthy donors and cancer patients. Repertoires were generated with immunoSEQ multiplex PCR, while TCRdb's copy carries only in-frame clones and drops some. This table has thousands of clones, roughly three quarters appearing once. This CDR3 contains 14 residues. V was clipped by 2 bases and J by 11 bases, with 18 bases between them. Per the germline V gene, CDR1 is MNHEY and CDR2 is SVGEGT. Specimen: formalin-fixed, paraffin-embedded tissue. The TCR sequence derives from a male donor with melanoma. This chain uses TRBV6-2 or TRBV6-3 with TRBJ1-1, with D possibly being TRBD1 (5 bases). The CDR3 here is CASSYPGSHTGAFF. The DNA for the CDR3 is TGTGCCAGCAGTTACCCAGGGAGCCACACTGGTGCTTTCTTT.